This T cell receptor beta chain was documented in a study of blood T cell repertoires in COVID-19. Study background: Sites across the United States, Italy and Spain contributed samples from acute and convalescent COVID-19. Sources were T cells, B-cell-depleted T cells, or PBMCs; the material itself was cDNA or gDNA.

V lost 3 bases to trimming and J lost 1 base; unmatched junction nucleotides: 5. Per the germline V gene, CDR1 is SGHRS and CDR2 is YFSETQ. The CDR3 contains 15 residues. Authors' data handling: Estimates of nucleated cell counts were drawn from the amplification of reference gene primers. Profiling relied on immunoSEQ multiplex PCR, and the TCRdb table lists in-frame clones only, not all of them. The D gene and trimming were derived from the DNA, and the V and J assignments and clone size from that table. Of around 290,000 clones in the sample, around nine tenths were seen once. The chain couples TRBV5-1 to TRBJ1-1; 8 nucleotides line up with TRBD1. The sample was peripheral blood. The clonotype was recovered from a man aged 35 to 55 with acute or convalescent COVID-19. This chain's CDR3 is CASSYLTGENTEAFF. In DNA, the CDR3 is TGCGCCAGCAGCTACCTGACAGGGGAGAACACTGAAGCTTTCTTT.